What follows describes a single T cell receptor beta chain. A read error may produce the germline difference seen at one junction end. Genes here carry mouse names. With the read ending 1 residue before the CDR3 end, the germline J gene is used to fill in that end. This record belongs to a study of tissue T cells after allogeneic stem cell transplantation. Regarding time point: mouse harvest day 14 after allogeneic transplant. Mouse grafts combined 10^7 T-cell-depleted bone marrow cells with 10^6 splenic CD5+ T cells. Mice had MHC-mismatched B6 into BALB/c GVHD, sampled day 7 or 14. Germline values: CDR1 LGHNA, CDR2 YSYQKL. The CDR3 covers 13 residues. Sequenced by immunoSEQ multiplex PCR; TCRdb stores in-frame clones only, minus some. The sample lists around 3,100 clones; over 40% were seen once.

This chain joins TRBV2 and TRBJ2-5; D is possibly TRBD2 (6 bases). What was sequenced was lymph node tissue. This clonotype was sampled from a female BALB/c mouse given C57BL/6 T cells with graft-versus-host disease after an allogeneic hematopoietic cell transplant. CDR3 protein: CATSHDRDYDQYF. CDR3 DNA, as far as it was read: TGTGCCACCAGCCACGATCGGGACTATGACCAGTAC.